This T cell receptor beta chain was sequenced in a study of beta chain features in type 1 diabetes. Study-wide results and limits: Reduced insertions and increased deletions marked VDJ junctions in type 1 diabetes patients. Naive, central memory and Treg TCRB repertoires seemed to resemble each other more closely in patients than they did in healthy donors. Moderate but significant shortening of TCRB CDR3s was recorded in all four CD4+ subsets from Type 1 diabetes patients.

Comments on this clone: As yet, its antigen is unknown.

What was sequenced were expressed TCRB transcripts, since all of the isolated RNA had been reverse transcribed. Repertoires were generated with immunoSEQ multiplex PCR, while TCRdb's copy carries only in-frame clones and drops some. The sample lists 300,000 to 350,000 clones, approximately 15% occurring once. Trimming at V came to 0 bases and at J to 3 bases, leaving 5 bases not matched to a gene. The germline V gene has CDR1 SGDLS and CDR2 YYNGEE. This CDR3 spans 16 amino acids. Staining for CD45RO/CCR7/CD25/CD127/CD95/CD27 allowed sorting of CD4+ naive, central memory, regulatory and stem cell-like memory cells.

The sequenced material came from naive CD4+ T cells from blood. This TCR came from a woman between 18 and 30 years old with type 1 diabetes. This chain connects TRBV9 to TRBJ2-3; the match to TRBD1 covers 9 bases. The CDR3 region is CASSVETGGGTDTQYF. CDR3 DNA: TGTGCCAGCAGCGTAGAAACAGGGGGCGGGACAGATACGCAGTATTTT.